Each of the 8 T cell receptor beta chains below was sequenced from the same sample in a study of T cell repertoires in cytomegalovirus infection. These receptors lack a known antigen. MiXCR was run by TCRdb on the reads, yielding one entry per CDR3 protein. The sample includes about 55,000 distinct CDR3 sequences, around 20% seen only once; the top ten take about 68%. The sequenced sample was CD8+ T cells from cultured PBMCs, obtained from culture after CMV antigen stimulation. The receptor set was obtained from a human donor in good health (CMV status not recorded). Some clones in this sample may be carry-over from other donors' samples.

Ten or more counts support this clonotype. The V gene is TRBV7-9, the J gene TRBJ2-1; 11 nucleotides line up with TRBD2. V shed 1 base, J shed 10 bases, and the junction held 9 bases outside the gene matches. The CDR3 sequence is 16 residues long. Germline-derived CDR1 and CDR2 are SEHNR and FQNEAQ (reference sequence). This CDR3 is CASSLDISGGAREQFF. DNA for the CDR3: TGTGCCAGCAGCTTAGACATTAGCGGGGGGGCCAGGGAGCAGTTCTTC.

The rearrangement joins TRBV5-1 to TRBJ2-5; TRBD2 matches at 7 bases. The germline V gene encodes CDR1 SGHRS and CDR2 YFSETQ. Trimming took 2 bases from V and 3 from J; bases not matched to a gene: 13. This CDR3 spans 17 amino acids. This CDR3 reads CASSFTVSGEVKETQYF. Written as DNA, the CDR3 is TGCGCCAGCAGCTTCACTGTAAGCGGGGAGGTGAAAGAGACCCAGTACTTC.

As for this clonotype: A junction end diverges from the germline sequence, so it may reflect a read error. This sequence joins TRBV11-2 and TRBJ2-7; D might be TRBD1 (6 bases). CDR1 is SGHAT, CDR2 FQNNGV, per germline. The CDR3 sequence is 13 residues long. In DNA, the CDR3 is TGTGCCAGCAGGCTAGGGGGATTCGCCACCATTGACTTC. This translates into CASRLGGFATIDF.

The chain recombines TRBV7-3 with TRBJ2-1; maybe TRBD2 (5 bases). V was shortened by 5 bases and J by 5 bases, with 16 bases between the two germline ends. This CDR3 contains 15 residues. From germline, CDR1 is SGHTA and CDR2 FQGTGA. CDR3 protein: CASSPLGNGDNEQFF. Here the CDR3 DNA reads TGTGCCAGCAGCCCACTAGGGAACGGCGACAATGAGCAGTTCTTC.

V and J are TRBV6-5 and TRBJ1-2; no clear D. Germline values: CDR1 MNHEY, CDR2 SVGAGI. The V end was cut by 2 bases, the J end by 4 bases, with 5 bases between. The CDR3 runs 12 residues. CDR3 nucleotide sequence: TGTGCCAGCAGTTACGGAACCTATGGCTACACCTTC. Protein product: CASSYGTYGYTF.

The table lists this clonotype with a few counts. The V call is TRBV7-9, the J call TRBJ1-1; TRBD1 might be the D (6 bases). CDR3 length equals 15 residues. The V gene lost 3 bases and the J gene lost 6 bases, with 17 bases spanning the gap. CDR1 is SEHNR, CDR2 FQNEAQ, per germline (reference sequence). CDR3 sequence (DNA): TGTGCCAGCAGCTTCGCAGGGGAGCGTATAGCTGAAGCTTTCTTT. Translating it yields CASSFAGERIAEAFF.

This clonotype was picked up many times. The chain uses TRBV7-9 and TRBJ2-5; D possibly corresponds to TRBD1 (5 bases). The CDR3 consists of 14 residues. CDR1 and CDR2 from the germline V gene are SEHNR and FQNEAQ (reference sequence). V lost 3 bases and J 5 bases, leaving 13 bases between the germline ends. CDR3 DNA sequence: TGTGCCAGCAGCTTGGGCCAAGGGGTTGAGACCCAGTACTTC. Translation: CASSLGQGVETQYF.

V and J are TRBV28 and TRBJ2-1; 8 bases match TRBD2. CDR1 and CDR2 (germline): MDHEN, SYDVKM. Trimming at V came to 6 bases and at J to 8 bases, leaving 12 bases not matched to a gene. The CDR3 has 15 amino acids. The DNA for the CDR3 is TGTGCCAGCAGCCTCCTGGCGGGAGGTGACGATGAGCAGTTCTTC. The encoded protein is CASSLLAGGDDEQFF.